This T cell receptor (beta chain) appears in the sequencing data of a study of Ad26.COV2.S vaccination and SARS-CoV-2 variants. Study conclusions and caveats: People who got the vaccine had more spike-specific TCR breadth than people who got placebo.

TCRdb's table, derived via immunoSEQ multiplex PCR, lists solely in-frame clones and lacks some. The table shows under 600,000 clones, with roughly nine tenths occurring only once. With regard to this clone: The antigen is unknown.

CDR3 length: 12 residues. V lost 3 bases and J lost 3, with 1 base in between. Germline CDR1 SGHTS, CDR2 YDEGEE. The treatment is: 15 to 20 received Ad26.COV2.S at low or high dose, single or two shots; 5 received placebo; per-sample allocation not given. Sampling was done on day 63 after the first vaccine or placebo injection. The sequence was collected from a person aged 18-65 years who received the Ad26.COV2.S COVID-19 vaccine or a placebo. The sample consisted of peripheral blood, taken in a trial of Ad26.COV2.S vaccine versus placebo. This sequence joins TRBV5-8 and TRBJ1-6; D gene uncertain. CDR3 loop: CASSYYNSPLHF. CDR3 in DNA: TGTGCCAGCAGCTACTATAATTCACCCCTCCACTTT. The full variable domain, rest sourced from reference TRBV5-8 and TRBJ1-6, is EAGVTQSPTHLIKTRGQQATLRCSPISGHTSVYWYQQALGLGLQFLLWYDEGEERNRGNFPPRFSGRQFPNYSSELNVNALELEDSALYLCASSYYNSPLHFGNGTRLTVT.